A selection of T cell receptor beta chains follows, all from one sample in a study of blood T cell repertoires in COVID-19. The repertoire was sequenced with immunoSEQ multiplex PCR; TCRdb's copy has only in-frame clones and lacks some. The sample holds roughly 180,000 clones, roughly 83% seen once. The specimen sequenced was peripheral blood. All receptors come from a woman aged 40-49 years with COVID-19, enrolled during active disease. The conserved cysteine and the conserved F or W are not part of the CDR3 here.

TRBJ1-4,TRBV6-5,AGGVRGRNEKLF
TRBJ1-6,TRBV15,ATSRTGTGNSPLH
TRBJ2-7,TRBV5-6,ASSPSSGEQY
TRBJ1-1,TRBV2,ASSEGGRDTEAF
TRBJ1-1,TRBV3-1/TRBV3-2,ASSQGPPPLSEAF
TRBJ2-1,TRBV6-2/TRBV6-3,ASSWAYSVGEQF
TRBJ2-3,TRBV29-1,TVLLAGVWDTQY
TRBJ2-1,TRBV5-6,ASSHPRGLPIYNEQF
TRBJ1-4,TRBV6-5,ASSTGGLGEKLF
TRBJ1-6,TRBV19,ASSIDRGNSPLH
TRBJ1-2,TRBV7-9,ASSRPDGSNYGYT
TRBJ2-1,TRBV7-7,ASSLGLNAYNEQF
TRBJ2-4,TRBV6-6,ASTPGGGENIQY
TRBJ2-1,TRBV29-1,SVDTGTGTYEQF
TRBJ1-5,TRBV27,ASSRQGSQPQH
TRBJ1-3,TRBV9,ASSPETAGNTIY
TRBJ1-2,TRBV14,ASSHWQTNGYT
TRBJ1-4,TRBV25-1,ASSDPGQAGEKLF
TRBJ2-7,TRBV9,ASSVGYSSYEQY
TRBJ1-3,TRBV9,ASSLGLIQGGGNTIY
TRBJ2-1,TRBV10-1,ASSGSSYNEQF
TRBJ2-5,TRBV28,ASSDPGQQETQY
TRBJ2-7,TRBV7-2,ASSSAGGPLYEQY
TRBJ2-5,TRBV7-9,ASSLSPGLGKETQY
TRBJ2-5,TRBV6-5,ASNKAGGLQY
TRBJ1-2,TRBV3-1/TRBV3-2,ASSPKQGNGYT
TRBJ2-5,TRBV9,ASSGRQDQY
TRBJ2-6,TRBV7-6,ASSSQSARGTNVLT
TRBJ1-4,TRBV5-1,ASSYSGAATNEKLF
TRBJ1-5,TRBV7-6,ASSLGTAMGGQPQH
TRBJ1-1,TRBV7-6,ASSSQTGLAF
TRBJ1-2,TRBV7-9,AGEGVYGYT
TRBJ2-7,TRBV3-1/TRBV3-2,ASSQRTGIDY
TRBJ1-3,TRBV9,ASSASGQDPGNTIY
TRBJ2-1,TRBV27,ASSKGLAGGRVWF
TRBJ2-2,TRBV5-4,ASSGPVREPNTGELF
TRBJ2-2,TRBV24-1,ATSDPGQGLGGELF
TRBJ2-7,TRBV29-1,SVEQSSGYEQY
TRBJ2-1,TRBV7-7,ASSPGTSYYNEQF
TRBJ1-1,TRBV5-4,ASSLGPIQGLNTEAF
TRBJ1-6,TRBV5-1,ASSLGGTAGSPLH